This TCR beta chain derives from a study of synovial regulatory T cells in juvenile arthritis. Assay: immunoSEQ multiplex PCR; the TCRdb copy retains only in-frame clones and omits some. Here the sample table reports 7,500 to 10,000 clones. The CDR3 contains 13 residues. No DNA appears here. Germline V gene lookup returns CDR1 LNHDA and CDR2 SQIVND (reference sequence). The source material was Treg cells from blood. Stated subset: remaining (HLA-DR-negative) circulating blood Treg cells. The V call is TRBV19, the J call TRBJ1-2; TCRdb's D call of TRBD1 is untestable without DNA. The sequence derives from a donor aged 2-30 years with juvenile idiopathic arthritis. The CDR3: CASSPDINYGYTF.